One and the same sample provided the 5 T cell receptor beta chains below, sequenced in a study of vaccination and CD4 T cells after COVID-19. Sequence data for DNA of cultured CD4+ T cells were generated by the Oncomine TCR Beta short-read assay. TCRdb re-derived calls from the PCR reads in MiXCR, one entry per CDR3 protein. The sample has some 18,000 distinct CDR3 sequences, 43% seen once. Antigens for these TCRs are unknown. As for treatment: approximately nine-day PBMC culture with coronavirus spike peptide pools or control peptides (ViraFEST assay). The source was CD4+ T cells from blood, cultured in vitro, collected after SARS-CoV-2 vaccination. The receptors shown here come from a human donor who had recovered from COVID-19.

The chain combines TRBV7-2 with TRBJ1-3; D unresolved. V was cut by 5 bases and J by 3 bases, with 8 bases left in between. Per germline, CDR1 SGHTA and CDR2 FQGNSA. This CDR3 region has 13 residues. CDR3 bases: TGTGCCAGCAGCCCGGTGCATGGAAACACCATATATTTT. Protein sequence: CASSPVHGNTIYF.

This chain joins TRBV7-9 and TRBJ2-3; 12 bases agree with TRBD2. Per the germline V gene, CDR1 is SEHNR and CDR2 is FQNEAQ (reference sequence). The CDR3 contains 15 residues. V trimming: 5 bases; J trimming: 5 bases; junction bases outside the gene matches: 5. CDR3 DNA sequence: TGTGCCAGCAGCATAGGACTAGCGGGGCAAGATACGCAGTATTTT. The encoded protein is CASSIGLAGQDTQYF.

The rearrangement joins TRBV7-2 to TRBJ2-3; the match to TRBD2 covers 12 bases. The trim removed 2 bases at V and 4 bases at J, leaving 4 bases unmatched. CDR1 and CDR2 (germline): SGHTA, FQGNSA. The CDR3 contains 16 residues. The DNA for the CDR3 is TGTGCCAGCAGCTTACGACTAGCGGGAGTCGCAGATACGCAGTATTTT. This sequence encodes CASSLRLAGVADTQYF. The entire variable domain, with the rest obtained from reference TRBV7-2 and TRBJ2-3, is as follows: GAGVSQSPSNKVTEKGKDVELRCDPISGHTALYWYRQSLGQGLEFLIYFQGNSAPDKSGLPSDRFSAERTGGSVSTLTIQRTQQEDSAVYLCASSLRLAGVADTQYFGPGTRLTVL.

V and J are TRBV28 and TRBJ1-5; D is perhaps TRBD1 (6 bases). Germline V CDR1 and CDR2: MDHEN, SYDVKM. CDR3 length: 15 amino acids. V was trimmed by 3 bases and J by 2 bases, leaving 11 bases between them. CDR3 residues: CASSFGGPGNQPQHF. CDR3 coding DNA: TGTGCCAGCAGTTTTGGGGGGCCTGGCAATCAGCCCCAGCATTTT.

Details on this clonotype: As the CDR3 is not closed by the conserved phenylalanine or tryptophan, this likely results from a read error. The chain links TRBV7-8 to TRBJ1-2, with 10 bases aligning to TRBD1. Germline V lookup: CDR1 SGHVS, CDR2 FQNEAQ. The CDR3 loop spans 15 amino acids. V was pared by 5 bases and J by 3 bases, with 6 bases of the junction left unmatched. CDR3 DNA sequence: TGTGCCAGCAGCACCATCGGACAGGGGGACTATGGCTACACCCTC. Translated, it gives CASSTIGQGDYGYTL.